This T cell receptor beta chain was recorded in a study of blood T cell repertoires in COVID-19. For the study at large: Sites across the United States, Italy and Spain contributed samples from acute and convalescent COVID-19. PBMCs, B-cell-depleted T cells, or T cells provided the cDNA or gDNA that made up the material.

Study processing details: Amplifying reference gene primers gave estimates of nucleated cell counts. Clones were sequenced by immunoSEQ multiplex PCR, and TCRdb holds only the in-frame ones, with some missing. For V, J and clone size, that table is used; D and trimming come from the DNA. The table records 250,000 to 300,000 clones, approximately 82% of them present only once. The sequence derives from a man between 60 and 75 years old who had recovered from COVID-19. The sample comprised peripheral blood.

This chain's CDR3 is CSVTTQNTEAFF. For the CDR3, the DNA is TGCAGCGTTACAACACAGAACACTGAAGCTTTCTTT. The chain has TRBV29-1 and TRBJ1-1; D not resolved. Trimming took off 5 bases at V and 1 base at J, with 8 bases between the two ends. Germline-derived CDR1 and CDR2 are SQVTM and ANQGSEA. CDR3 size: 12 residues.